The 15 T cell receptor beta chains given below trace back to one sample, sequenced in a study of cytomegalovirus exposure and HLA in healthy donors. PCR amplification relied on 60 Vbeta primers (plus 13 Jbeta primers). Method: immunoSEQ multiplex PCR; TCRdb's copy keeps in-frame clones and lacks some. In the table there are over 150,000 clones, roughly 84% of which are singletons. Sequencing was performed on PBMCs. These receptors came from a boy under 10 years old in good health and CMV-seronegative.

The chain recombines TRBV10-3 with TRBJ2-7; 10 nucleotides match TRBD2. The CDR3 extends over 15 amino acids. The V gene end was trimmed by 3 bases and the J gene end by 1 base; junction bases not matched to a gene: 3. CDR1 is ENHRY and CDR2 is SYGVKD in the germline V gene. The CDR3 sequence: CAISDSSGRSYEQYF. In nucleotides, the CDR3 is TGTGCCATCAGTGATAGTAGCGGGAGGTCCTACGAGCAGTACTTC.

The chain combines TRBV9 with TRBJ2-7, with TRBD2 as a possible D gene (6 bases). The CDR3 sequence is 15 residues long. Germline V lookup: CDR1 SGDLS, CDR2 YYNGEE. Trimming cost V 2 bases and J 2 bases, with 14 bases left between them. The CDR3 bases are TGTGCCAGCAGCGTCGGGGGTAGCGAGACCTACGAGCAGTACTTC. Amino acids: CASSVGGSETYEQYF.

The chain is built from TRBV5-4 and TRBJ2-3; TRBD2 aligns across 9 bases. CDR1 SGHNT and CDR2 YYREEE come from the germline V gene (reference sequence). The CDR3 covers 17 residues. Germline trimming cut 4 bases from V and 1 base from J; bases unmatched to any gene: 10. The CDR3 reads CASSQTLAGAGTDTQYF. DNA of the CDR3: TGTGCCAGCAGCCAGACCTTAGCGGGAGCTGGCACAGATACGCAGTATTTT. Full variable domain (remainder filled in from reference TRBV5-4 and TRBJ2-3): ETGVTQSPTHLIKTRGQQVTLRCSSQSGHNTVSWYQQALGQGPQFIFQYYREEENGRGNFPPRFSGLQFPNYSSELNVNALELDDSALYLCASSQTLAGAGTDTQYFGPGTRLTVL.

The DNA of the CDR3 is TGTGCTAGTGGTTCCCTCAAAGGGACAGGTCATGAAAAACTGTTTTTT. It codes for CASGSLKGTGHEKLFF. The V and J genes are TRBV12-5 and TRBJ1-4; TRBD1 matches at 8 bases. The CDR3 length is 16 residues. Per the germline V gene, CDR1 is LGHNT and CDR2 is FRNRAP. V was pared by 4 bases and J by 6 bases, with 10 bases of the junction left unmatched.

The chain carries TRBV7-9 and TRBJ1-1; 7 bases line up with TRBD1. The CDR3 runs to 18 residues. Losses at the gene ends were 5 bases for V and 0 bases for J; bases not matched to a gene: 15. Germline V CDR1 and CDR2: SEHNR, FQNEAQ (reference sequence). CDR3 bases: TGTGCCAGCAGCGATAATACCGGGACAGCGAGTGTGAACACTGAAGCTTTCTTT. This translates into CASSDNTGTASVNTEAFF.

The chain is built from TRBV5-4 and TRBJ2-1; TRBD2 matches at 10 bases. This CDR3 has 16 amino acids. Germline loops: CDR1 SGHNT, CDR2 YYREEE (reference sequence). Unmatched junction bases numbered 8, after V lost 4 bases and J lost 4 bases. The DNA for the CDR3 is TGTGCCAGCAGCGCCCCCGAAGCGGGAGGGTACAATGAGCAGTTCTTC. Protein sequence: CASSAPEAGGYNEQFF.

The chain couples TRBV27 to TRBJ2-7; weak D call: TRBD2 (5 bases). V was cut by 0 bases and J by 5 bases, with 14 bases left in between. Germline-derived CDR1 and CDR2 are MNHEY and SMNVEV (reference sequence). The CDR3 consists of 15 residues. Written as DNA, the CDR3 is TGTGCCAGCAGTTTATCGGTAGAGGGCTATAACGAGCAGTACTTC. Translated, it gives CASSLSVEGYNEQYF.

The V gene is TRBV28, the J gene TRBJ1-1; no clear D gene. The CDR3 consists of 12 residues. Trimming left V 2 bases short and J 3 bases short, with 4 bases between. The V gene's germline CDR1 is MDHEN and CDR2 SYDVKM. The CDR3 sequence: CASSLVDTEAFF. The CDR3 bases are TGTGCCAGCAGTTTAGTCGACACTGAAGCTTTCTTT.

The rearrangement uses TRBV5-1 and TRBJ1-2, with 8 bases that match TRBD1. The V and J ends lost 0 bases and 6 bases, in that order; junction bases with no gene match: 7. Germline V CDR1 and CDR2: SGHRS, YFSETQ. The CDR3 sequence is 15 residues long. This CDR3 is CASSLEAGGADGYTF. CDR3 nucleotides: TGCGCCAGCAGCTTGGAGGCAGGGGGCGCAGATGGCTACACCTTC.

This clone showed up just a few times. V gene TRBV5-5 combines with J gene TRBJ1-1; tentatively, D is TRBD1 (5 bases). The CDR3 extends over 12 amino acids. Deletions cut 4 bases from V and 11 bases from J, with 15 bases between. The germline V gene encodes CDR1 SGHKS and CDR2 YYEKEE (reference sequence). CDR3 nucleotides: TGTGCCAGCAGCGTGTCAGGGCGTGAGGCTTTCTTT. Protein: CASSVSGREAFF. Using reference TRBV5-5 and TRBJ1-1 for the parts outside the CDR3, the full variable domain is DAGVTQSPTHLIKTRGQQVTLRCSPISGHKSVSWYQQVLGQGPQFIFQYYEKEERGRGNFPDRFSARQFPNYSSELNVNALLLGDSALYLCASSVSGREAFFGQGTRLTVV.

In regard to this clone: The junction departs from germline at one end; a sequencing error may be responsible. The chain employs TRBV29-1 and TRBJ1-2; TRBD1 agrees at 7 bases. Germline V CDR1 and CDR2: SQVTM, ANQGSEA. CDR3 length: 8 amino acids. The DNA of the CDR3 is TGCAGCGTTTCCGGGACAGCCTTC. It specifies CSVSGTAF.

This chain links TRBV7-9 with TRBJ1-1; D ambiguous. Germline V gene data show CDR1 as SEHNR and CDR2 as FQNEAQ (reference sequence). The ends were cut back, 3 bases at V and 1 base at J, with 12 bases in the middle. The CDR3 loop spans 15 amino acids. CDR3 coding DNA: TGTGCCAGCAGCTTCCCTTTGGGAGGGAACACTGAAGCTTTCTTT. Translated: CASSFPLGGNTEAFF.

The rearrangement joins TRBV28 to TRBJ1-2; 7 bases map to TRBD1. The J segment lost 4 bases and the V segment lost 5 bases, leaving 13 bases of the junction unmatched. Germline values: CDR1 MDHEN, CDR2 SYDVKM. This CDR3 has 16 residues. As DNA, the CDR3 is TGTGCCAGCAGTCCGGGGTTTATGACAGGGCCCTATGGCTACACCTTC. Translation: CASSPGFMTGPYGYTF.

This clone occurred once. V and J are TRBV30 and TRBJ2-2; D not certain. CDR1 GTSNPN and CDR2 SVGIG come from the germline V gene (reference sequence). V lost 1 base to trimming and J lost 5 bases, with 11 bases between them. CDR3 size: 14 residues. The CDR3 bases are TGTGCCTGGAGTGCTGGAGTTCAAACCGGGGAGCTGTTTTTT. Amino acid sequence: CAWSAGVQTGELFF. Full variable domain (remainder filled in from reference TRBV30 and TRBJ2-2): SQTIHQWPATLVQPVGSPLSLECTVEGTSNPNLYWYRQAAGRGLQLLFYSVGIGQISSEVPQNLSASRPQDRQFILSSKKLLLSDSGFYLCAWSAGVQTGELFFGEGSRLTVL.

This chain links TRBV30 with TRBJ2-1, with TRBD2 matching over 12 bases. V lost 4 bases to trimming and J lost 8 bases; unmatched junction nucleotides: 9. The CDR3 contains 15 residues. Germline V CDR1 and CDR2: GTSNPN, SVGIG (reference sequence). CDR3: CAWTSGRAVTDEQFF. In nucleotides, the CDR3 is TGTGCCTGGACTAGCGGGAGGGCCGTAACCGATGAGCAGTTCTTC.